The present TCR beta chain was sequenced within a study of cytomegalovirus exposure and HLA in healthy donors. Regarding this clone: As yet, its antigen is unknown.

Sequencing used immunoSEQ multiplex PCR; TCRdb keeps in-frame clones, though not all of them. The sample holds around 300,000 clones, about 86% seen once. Study conclusions and caveats: Among the CMV-associated chains, three were confirmed in vitro as specific for CMV antigens. Among TCR sequences, most were rare, though some public TCRs appeared in many donors. Cytomegalovirus status was reportedly diagnosed by the classifier with high sensitivity and specificity.

This receptor was obtained from a woman younger than 35 in good health and CMV-seronegative. The sequencing input was PBMCs.

The CDR3 sequence: CASSPGLAGVVDTGELFF. The CDR3, as DNA: TGCGCCAGCAGCCCGGGACTAGCGGGAGTCGTCGACACCGGGGAGCTGTTTTTT. This chain joins TRBV5-1 and TRBJ2-2, with 14 bases fitting TRBD2. The CDR3 consists of 18 residues. Trimming cost V 4 bases and J 3 bases; bases outside gene matches: 8. Germline assignment: CDR1 SGHRS and CDR2 YFSETQ.